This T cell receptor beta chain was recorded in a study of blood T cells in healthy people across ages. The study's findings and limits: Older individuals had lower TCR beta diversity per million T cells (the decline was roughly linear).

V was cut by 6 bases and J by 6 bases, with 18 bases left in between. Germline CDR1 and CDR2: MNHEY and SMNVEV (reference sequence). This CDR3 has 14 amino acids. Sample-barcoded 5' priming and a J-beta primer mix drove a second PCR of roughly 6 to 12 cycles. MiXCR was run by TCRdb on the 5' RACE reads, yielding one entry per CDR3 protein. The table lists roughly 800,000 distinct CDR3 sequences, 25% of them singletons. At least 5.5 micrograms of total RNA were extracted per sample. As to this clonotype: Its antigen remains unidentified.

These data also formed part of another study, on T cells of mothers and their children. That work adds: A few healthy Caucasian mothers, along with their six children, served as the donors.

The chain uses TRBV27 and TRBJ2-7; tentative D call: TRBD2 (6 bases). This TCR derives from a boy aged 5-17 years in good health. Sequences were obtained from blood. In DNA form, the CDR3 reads TGTGCCAGCAGCTTGGAGGGTCTGGCTCTCGAGCAGTACTTC. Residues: CASSLEGLALEQYF.